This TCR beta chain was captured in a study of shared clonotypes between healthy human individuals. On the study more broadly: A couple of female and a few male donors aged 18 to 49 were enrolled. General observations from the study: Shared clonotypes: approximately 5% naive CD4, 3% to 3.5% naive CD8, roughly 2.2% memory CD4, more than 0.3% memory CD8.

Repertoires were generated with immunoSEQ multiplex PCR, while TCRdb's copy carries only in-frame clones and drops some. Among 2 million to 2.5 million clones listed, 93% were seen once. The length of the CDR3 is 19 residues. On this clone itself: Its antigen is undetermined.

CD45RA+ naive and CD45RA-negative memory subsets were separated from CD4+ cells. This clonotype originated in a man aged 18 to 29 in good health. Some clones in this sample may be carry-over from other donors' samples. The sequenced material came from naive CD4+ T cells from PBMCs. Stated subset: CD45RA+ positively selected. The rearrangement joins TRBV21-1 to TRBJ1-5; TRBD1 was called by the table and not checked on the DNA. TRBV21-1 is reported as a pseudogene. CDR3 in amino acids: CASSKDETGLLYSNQPQHF. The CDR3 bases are TGTGCCAGCAGCAAAGATGAGACAGGGCTCCTCTATAGCAATCAGCCCCAGCATTTT.